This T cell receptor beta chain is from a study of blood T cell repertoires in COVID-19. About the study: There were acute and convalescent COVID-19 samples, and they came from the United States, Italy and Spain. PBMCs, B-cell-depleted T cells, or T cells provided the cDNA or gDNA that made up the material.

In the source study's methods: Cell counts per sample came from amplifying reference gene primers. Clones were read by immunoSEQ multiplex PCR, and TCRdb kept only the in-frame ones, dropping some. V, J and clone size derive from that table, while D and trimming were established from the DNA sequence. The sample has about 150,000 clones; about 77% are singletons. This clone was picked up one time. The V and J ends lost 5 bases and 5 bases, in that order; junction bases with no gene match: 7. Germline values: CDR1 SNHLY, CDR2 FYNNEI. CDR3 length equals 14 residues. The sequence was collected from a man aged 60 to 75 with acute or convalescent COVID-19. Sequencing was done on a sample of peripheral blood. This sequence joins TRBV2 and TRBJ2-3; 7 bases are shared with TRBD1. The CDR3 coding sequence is TGTGCCAGCAGTTTGACAGGGTGGGAAGATACGCAGTATTTT. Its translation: CASSLTGWEDTQYF.